The 30 T cell receptor beta chains reported below all come from one sample, sequenced in a study of vaccination effects on CD4 cells after COVID-19. At the end of less than 12 days of culture, CD4+ T cells were isolated. These TCRs' antigens remain unknown. Sequenced by immunoSEQ multiplex PCR; TCRdb stores in-frame clones only, minus some. Of 65,000 to 80,000 clones listed, approximately 77% were seen once; the top ten hold roughly 2%. The specimen comprised CD4+ T cells from PBMCs cultured without peptide, sampled before COVID-19 vaccination. These receptors originate from a human donor who received a COVID-19 vaccine.

This chain connects TRBV19 to TRBJ2-6, with D unresolved. The CDR3 is 16 residues long. The germline V and J ends were trimmed by 5 bases and 2 bases, with 13 bases remaining between them. Germline values: CDR1 LNHDA, CDR2 SQIVND (reference sequence). The CDR3 loop is CASSARPLPGANVLTF. The CDR3 DNA reads TGTGCCAGTAGTGCAAGACCCCTGCCTGGGGCCAACGTCCTGACTTTC.

The chain couples TRBV2 to TRBJ2-3, with D possibly being TRBD1 or TRBD2 (5 bases each). V dropped 0 bases and J dropped 0 bases, with 10 bases sitting between them. This CDR3 has 16 amino acids. The germline CDR1 and CDR2 sequences are SNHLY and FYNNEI. The CDR3 sequence: CASSEALWGSTDTQYF. DNA of the CDR3: TGTGCCAGCAGTGAAGCGCTATGGGGGAGCACAGATACGCAGTATTTT.

The chain combines TRBV6-1 with TRBJ1-2, with TRBD1 as a possible D gene (6 bases). Trimming pared 1 base from V and 7 bases from J, leaving 25 bases between. The CDR3 is 18 residues long. CDR1 and CDR2 from the germline V gene are MNHNS and SASEGT. The CDR3 nucleotides are TGTGCCAGCAGTGAAGACAATGGTACAGGGAGAAGGGGTGGTGGCTACACCTTC. This translates into CASSEDNGTGRRGGGYTF.

The chain joins TRBV28 to TRBJ1-1; 7 positions match TRBD1. CDR3 length: 14 residues. Germline V gene data show CDR1 as MDHEN and CDR2 as SYDVKM. Trimming took 8 bases from V and 2 from J; bases not matched to a gene: 8. CDR3 region: CASCPGTANTEAFF. Here the CDR3 DNA reads TGTGCCAGCTGCCCCGGGACAGCTAACACTGAAGCTTTCTTT.

The chain has TRBV6-5 and TRBJ2-5, with 10 bases lining up with TRBD1. Per the germline V gene, CDR1 is MNHEY and CDR2 is SVGAGI. The V segment lost 10 bases and the J segment 4 bases; nucleotides outside the gene matches: 9. This CDR3 is built from 14 residues. CDR3 in DNA: TGTGCCACCCGACCCCGGGACAGGGGAGAGACCCAGTACTTC. Translation gives CATRPRDRGETQYF.

The rearrangement joins TRBV9 to TRBJ2-5; D is possibly TRBD2 (5 bases). CDR1 and CDR2 (germline): SGDLS, YYNGEE. V was trimmed by 7 bases and J by 2 bases, leaving 18 bases between them. The CDR3 contains 15 residues. In DNA, the CDR3 is TGTGCCAGCTCCCCGGGCGGACTGTTACAAGAGACCCAGTACTTC. Translating it yields CASSPGGLLQETQYF.

This clone was detected only once. The rearrangement links TRBV6-4 to TRBJ1-1; D is unresolved. CDR3 length: 15 amino acids. Trimming shortened V by 8 bases and J by 1 base, and 17 bases separated the two germline ends. Germline CDR1 and CDR2: MRHNA and SNTAGT. Here the CDR3 DNA reads TGTGCCAGCGGCCCTCACTCGGACGGGAACACTGAAGCTTTCTTT. As protein: CASGPHSDGNTEAFF.

This rearrangement joins TRBV19 to TRBJ1-1; unclear D gene. This CDR3 has 15 amino acids. Germline V gene sequence: CDR1 LNHDA, CDR2 SQIVND (reference sequence). V shed 7 bases and J shed 1 base, with 16 bases lying between them. Here the CDR3 reads CASTTREGRNTEAFF. CDR3 DNA: TGTGCCAGTACCACCCGGGAGGGCCGGAACACTGAAGCTTTCTTT.

This rearrangement joins TRBV12-3 or TRBV12-4 to TRBJ2-1; the D is unclear. The CDR3 contains 11 residues. V gave up 6 bases and J gave up 7 bases, with 7 bases separating them. CDR3 nucleotide sequence: TGTGCCAGCAGGCGCATGAATGAGCAGTTCTTC. This translates into CASRRMNEQFF.

This clone has a single count. This chain joins TRBV6-1 and TRBJ2-7; the D gene is possibly TRBD1 (5 bases). Trimming removed 3 bases at V and 6 bases at J, with 12 bases between. There are 13 residues in the CDR3. In germline, CDR1 is MNHNS, CDR2 SASEGT. CDR3 amino acids: CASSEIQGSEQYV. The CDR3 DNA reads as TGTGCCAGCAGTGAGATCCAGGGCTCCGAGCAGTACGTC.

This chain links TRBV10-3 with TRBJ2-3, with a tentative D call TRBD2 (5 bases). Trimming took off 4 bases at V and 3 bases at J, with 14 bases between the two ends. Germline CDR1 and CDR2: ENHRY and SYGVKD. The CDR3 totals 15 residues. The CDR3 protein is CAISGGEGKTDTQYF. The CDR3 DNA reads as TGTGCCATCAGTGGGGGAGAGGGAAAAACAGATACGCAGTATTTT.

In its sample, this clone was seen once. The V and J genes are TRBV7-8 and TRBJ1-5; the match to TRBD1 covers 9 bases. The germline CDR1 and CDR2 sequences are SGHVS and FQNEAQ. V shed 5 bases, J shed 2 bases, and the junction held 19 bases outside the gene matches. The CDR3 covers 20 residues. CDR3 sequence: CASSPDVWTGALFGNQPQHF. CDR3 nucleotides: TGTGCCAGCAGCCCTGACGTTTGGACAGGGGCGTTATTTGGCAATCAGCCCCAGCATTTT.

The rearrangement links TRBV7-9 to TRBJ1-1; D unresolved. The CDR3 sequence is 15 residues long. The V end was cut by 3 bases, the J end by 0 bases, with 11 bases between. The V gene's germline CDR1 is SEHNR and CDR2 FQNEAQ (reference sequence). CDR3 residues: CASSFSEGVNTEAFF. CDR3 coding DNA: TGTGCCAGCAGCTTCAGTGAGGGCGTGAACACTGAAGCTTTCTTT.

This clone was observed a handful of times. V usage is TRBV18 and J usage is TRBJ1-4; no clear D gene. The germline V gene has CDR1 KGHSH and CDR2 LQKENI. The CDR3 has 13 amino acids. Between the trimmed V and J ends, which lost 4 bases and 0 bases, there was a span of 3 bases. CDR3 nucleotides: TGTGCCAGCTCACGAGCAACTAATGAAAAACTGTTTTTT. As protein: CASSRATNEKLFF.

This CDR3 is CASSPSRQNTEAFF. CDR3 nucleotides: TGTGCCAGCAGCCCGAGCCGACAGAACACTGAAGCTTTCTTT. The chain has TRBV7-9 and TRBJ1-1; D is undetermined. Germline CDR1 and CDR2: SEHNR and FQNEAQ (reference sequence). The V gene lost 5 bases and the J gene lost 1 base, with 11 bases spanning the gap. The CDR3 has 14 amino acids.

Only one count was recorded for this clone. This rearrangement joins TRBV12-3 or TRBV12-4 to TRBJ2-5; D is ambiguous. This CDR3 is 12 amino acids long. Trimming removed 4 bases at V and 7 bases at J, with 10 bases between. The CDR3 region is CASSSAFGTQYF. For the CDR3, the DNA is TGTGCCAGCAGTTCGGCGTTTGGGACCCAGTACTTC.

The chain is built from TRBV6-2 or TRBV6-3 and TRBJ2-3; D unresolved. Trimming left V 0 bases short and J 4 bases short, with 2 bases between. Germline V lookup: CDR1 MNHEY, CDR2 SVGEGT. CDR3 length: 12 residues. CDR3 nucleotide sequence: TGTGCCAGCAGTTACTCGTCAGATACGCAGTATTTT. Protein sequence: CASSYSSDTQYF.

This sequence joins TRBV30 and TRBJ2-7; D might be TRBD1 (5 bases). The CDR3 sequence is 12 residues long. Trimming cost V 0 bases and J 3 bases, with 6 bases left between them. CDR1 and CDR2 (germline): GTSNPN, SVGIG (reference sequence). CDR3 in amino acids: CAWSVQGYEQYV. The CDR3 DNA sequence: TGTGCCTGGAGTGTTCAGGGCTACGAGCAGTACGTC.

Only one count was recorded for this clone. This chain links TRBV2 with TRBJ1-2; 9 bases match TRBD1. The germline gives CDR1 SNHLY, CDR2 FYNNEI. Losses at the gene ends were 6 bases for V and 8 bases for J; bases not matched to a gene: 10. The CDR3 has 14 residues. The CDR3 here is CASSPTRQGGGYTF. The DNA for the CDR3 is TGTGCCAGCAGCCCGACTCGACAGGGGGGGGGCTACACCTTC. The full variable domain, in which reference TRBV2 and TRBJ1-2 provide the parts outside the CDR3, is EPEVTQTPSHQVTQMGQEVILRCVPISNHLYFYWYRQILGQKVEFLVSFYNNEISEKSEIFDDQFSVERPDGSNFTLKIRSTKLEDSAMYFCASSPTRQGGGYTFGSGTRLTVV.

V gene TRBV18 combines with J gene TRBJ2-3; the match to TRBD2 covers 10 bases. The CDR3 contains 17 residues. J gave up 5 bases and V 0 bases, and 8 bases lay outside the gene matches. CDR1 and CDR2 (germline): KGHSH, LQKENI. CDR3 sequence reads: CASSPPAAGGIVDTQYF. The CDR3 DNA sequence: TGTGCCAGCTCACCACCAGCAGCGGGGGGGATTGTAGATACGCAGTATTTT.

The chain links TRBV27 to TRBJ2-7; TRBD1 agrees at 10 bases. V shed 9 bases, J shed 7 bases, and the junction held 6 bases outside the gene matches. CDR3 length: 12 residues. Germline V CDR1 and CDR2: MNHEY, SMNVEV (reference sequence). The CDR3 spells CASTRDRGEQYV. DNA of the CDR3: TGTGCCAGTACCCGGGACAGGGGTGAGCAGTACGTC.

The rearrangement joins TRBV19 to TRBJ1-4, with TRBD1 matching over 7 bases. The CDR3 has 16 residues. CDR1 and CDR2 from the germline V gene are LNHDA and SQIVND (reference sequence). V shed 4 bases, J shed 5 bases, and the junction held 10 bases outside the gene matches. The CDR3 nucleotides are TGTGCCAGTAGTACGCCTAGGGACAGTAGGAATGAAAAACTGTTTTTT. Protein: CASSTPRDSRNEKLFF.

This chain joins TRBV5-1 and TRBJ2-3; D is tentatively TRBD1 or TRBD2 (5 bases each). Germline CDR1 reads SGHRS; CDR2 reads YFSETQ. This CDR3 contains 15 residues. Trimming cost V 0 bases and J 1 base, with 9 bases left between them. CDR3 amino acids: CASSLAGGGTDTQYF. CDR3 in DNA: TGCGCCAGCAGCTTGGCTGGGGGAGGCACAGATACGCAGTATTTT.

The table lists this clone with a few counts. This sequence joins TRBV5-1 and TRBJ1-2; D not certain. Trimming took 0 bases from V and 6 from J, leaving 12 bases between them. CDR1 and CDR2 (germline): SGHRS, YFSETQ. This CDR3 spans 14 amino acids. The CDR3 sequence: CASSLAAGWDGYTF. The CDR3 DNA is TGCGCCAGCAGCTTGGCCGCAGGATGGGATGGCTACACCTTC.

This clone has a single count. The rearrangement joins TRBV10-3 to TRBJ1-1; TRBD1 might be the D (5 bases). The CDR3 consists of 16 residues. The germline V gene encodes CDR1 ENHRY and CDR2 SYGVKD. Trimming left V 0 bases short and J 1 base short, with 12 bases between. CDR3 sequence: CAISESGIGANTEAFF. CDR3 coding DNA: TGTGCCATCAGTGAGTCGGGTATAGGGGCGAACACTGAAGCTTTCTTT.

This clone showed up just a few times. CDR3 in DNA: TGTGCCAGCCTCGGCCAGGGCGGCACTGAAGCTTTCTTT. This gives the protein CASLGQGGTEAFF. The chain joins TRBV12-3 or TRBV12-4 to TRBJ1-1, with a weak D call TRBD1 (5 bases). V lost 8 bases and J lost 4, with 14 bases in between. The length of the CDR3 is 13 residues.

This chain uses TRBV7-2 with TRBJ2-5, with D maybe TRBD1 (6 bases). V was trimmed by 4 bases and J by 5 bases, leaving 14 bases between them. CDR1 SGHTA and CDR2 FQGNSA come from the germline V gene. The CDR3 covers 14 residues. The CDR3 bases are TGTGCCAGCAGCTGGAAGACAGGTCGGGAGACCCAGTACTTC. Protein sequence: CASSWKTGRETQYF.

CDR3 loop: CASSLGGGEGETQYF. Here the CDR3 DNA reads TGTGCCAGCAGCTTAGGGGGAGGGGAGGGCGAGACCCAGTACTTC. The V call is TRBV5-4, the J call TRBJ2-5; D possibly corresponds to TRBD2 (7 bases). Germline values: CDR1 SGHNT, CDR2 YYREEE (reference sequence). V gave up 2 bases and J gave up 5 bases, with 16 bases separating them. The CDR3 loop spans 15 amino acids.

This clone turned up a few times. CDR3 sequence reads: CASSLYGGADGNTIYF. CDR3 bases: TGTGCCAGCAGCTTGTATGGGGGCGCGGATGGAAACACCATATATTTT. The V call is TRBV5-6, the J call TRBJ1-3; maybe TRBD1 (6 bases). Between the trimmed V and J ends, which lost 1 base and 3 bases, there was a span of 14 bases. Germline assignment: CDR1 SGHDT and CDR2 YYEEEE. The CDR3 has 16 amino acids.

This rearrangement joins TRBV30 to TRBJ2-5; D might be TRBD1 (5 bases). Trimming cost V 3 bases and J 5 bases, with 19 bases left between them. From germline, CDR1 is GTSNPN and CDR2 SVGIG (reference sequence). The CDR3 runs to 15 residues. CDR3 amino acids: CAWRPGHLVGETQYF. For the CDR3, the DNA is TGTGCCTGGAGGCCCGGACACTTGGTAGGGGAGACCCAGTACTTC. The whole variable domain, remainder taken from reference TRBV30 and TRBJ2-5, is SQTIHQWPATLVQPVGSPLSLECTVEGTSNPNLYWYRQAAGRGLQLLFYSVGIGQISSEVPQNLSASRPQDRQFILSSKKLLLSDSGFYLCAWRPGHLVGETQYFGPGTRLLVL.